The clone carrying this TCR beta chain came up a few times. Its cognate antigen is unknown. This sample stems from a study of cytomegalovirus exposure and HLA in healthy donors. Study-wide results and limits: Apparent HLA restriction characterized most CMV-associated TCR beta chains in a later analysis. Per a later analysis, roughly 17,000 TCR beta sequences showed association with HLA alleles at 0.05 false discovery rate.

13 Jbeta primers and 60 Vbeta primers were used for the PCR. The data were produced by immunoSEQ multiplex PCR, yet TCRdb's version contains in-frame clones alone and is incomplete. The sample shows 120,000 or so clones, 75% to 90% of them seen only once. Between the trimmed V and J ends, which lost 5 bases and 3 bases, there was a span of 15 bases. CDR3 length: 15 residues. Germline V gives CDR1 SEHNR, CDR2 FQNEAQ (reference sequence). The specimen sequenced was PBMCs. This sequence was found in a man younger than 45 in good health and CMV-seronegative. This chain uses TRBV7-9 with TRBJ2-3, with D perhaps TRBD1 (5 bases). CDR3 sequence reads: CASSMGLDATDTQYF. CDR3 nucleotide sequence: TGTGCCAGCAGCATGGGGCTAGATGCGACAGATACGCAGTATTTT.